This TCR beta chain is from a study of OX40 agonist ivuxolimab in advanced cancers. Libraries were prepared by immunoSEQ multiplex PCR; TCRdb keeps only in-frame clonotypes and omits some of them. The table records tens of thousands of clones, about 88% of them present only once. The CDR3 is 16 residues long. Germline V gene sequence: CDR1 MNHEY, CDR2 SMNVEV (reference sequence). V was cut by 3 bases and J by 3 bases, with 14 bases left in between. The sample in question was CD4+ or CD8+ T cells sorted from blood, obtained in a trial of the OX40 agonist ivuxolimab. The V gene is TRBV27, the J gene TRBJ2-2; tentative D call: TRBD1 (5 bases). The sequence came from an adult with an advanced solid tumor such as melanoma, head and neck, liver or kidney cancer. The CDR3 is CASSFFPGIDTGELFF. The CDR3 region has the DNA TGTGCCAGCAGTTTTTTTCCAGGGATTGACACCGGGGAGCTGTTTTTT.